The clone carrying this T cell receptor beta chain was counted only a few times. This sample was taken from a study of T-cell memory formation after mild COVID-19. TCRdb ran MiXCR on the 5' RACE reads and lists one entry per CDR3 protein. The sample consists of under 450,000 distinct CDR3 sequences, about 25% of them appearing once. CDR1 and CDR2 from the germline V gene are LNHDA and SQIVND (reference sequence). The V gene end was trimmed by 7 bases and the J gene end by 7 bases; junction bases not matched to a gene: 10. There are 15 residues in the CDR3. J is TRBJ2-1 and V is TRBV19; 10 nucleotides align to TRBD1. The specimen sequenced was PBMCs or a T cell subset sorted from them (not recorded which). This sequence originates from an adult woman who had mild COVID-19 (a few samples of this study predate the infection). Cell type and time point are not known. The CDR3 DNA follows: TGTGCCAGTACCTCGACCGGACAGGGGGGTAATGAGCAGTTCTTC. This gives the protein CASTSTGQGGNEQFF.